The rows below give T cell receptor beta chains drawn from one sample of a study of cytomegalovirus exposure and HLA in healthy donors. The protocol was immunoSEQ multiplex PCR, while the TCRdb copy is restricted to in-frame clones and leaves out a portion. The table records roughly 130,000 clones, 80% to 85% of them present only once. Sequenced sample: PBMCs. All receptors come from a man aged 25-40 years in good health and CMV-seronegative. CDR3s include the opening cysteine and the closing phenylalanine or tryptophan. D genes are given only for firm matches. Where a row states a size, it is once, few, many or the class of an expanded clone; other rows omit it.

D gene | CDR3 length | J gene | clone size | V gene | CDR3 DNA | CDR3 protein
. | 15 | TRBJ2-7 | . | TRBV7-2 | TGTGCCAGTCTCCCTAGGGCGGGGCTGCCCTACGAGCAGTACTTC | CASLPRAGLPYEQYF
. | 13 | TRBJ1-1 | few | TRBV15 | TGTGCCACCAGCAGGGGCATGAACACTGAAGCTTTCTTT | CATSRGMNTEAFF
TRBD1 | 14 | TRBJ1-2 | . | TRBV19 | TGTGCCAGTAGTCCAACAGGGGGCGACTATGGCTACACCTTC | CASSPTGGDYGYTF
TRBD1 | 17 | TRBJ1-2 | . | TRBV5-5 | TGTGCCAGCAGCTTGGGAGTTGGGACAGGGAAACTCTATGGCTACACCTTC | CASSLGVGTGKLYGYTF
TRBD2 | 16 | TRBJ2-1 | . | TRBV27 | TGTGCCAGCAGTCCGACTAGCGGGGGGGCCTACAATGAGCAGTTCTTC | CASSPTSGGAYNEQFF
TRBD1 | 16 | TRBJ2-5 | once | TRBV7-9 | TGTGCCAGCAGATCCCGCCCGGGACAGGGGCCACAGACCCAGTACTTC | CASRSRPGQGPQTQYF
TRBD1 | 12 | TRBJ1-6 | . | TRBV11-2 | TGTGCCAGCAGCCTAACCCGACAGGGCCTCCACTTT | CASSLTRQGLHF
TRBD1 | 17 | TRBJ1-1 | . | TRBV7-8 | TGTGCCAGCAGCTTAGCGCCCAGGGGGTTTGGAAACACTGAAGCTTTCTTT | CASSLAPRGFGNTEAFF
TRBD1 | 13 | TRBJ1-4 | . | TRBV18 | TGTGCCAGCTCGGGGCGGACAGGGGAAAAACTGTTTTTT | CASSGRTGEKLFF
TRBD1 | 17 | TRBJ2-6 | few | TRBV19 | TGTGCCAGTAGTATGGGGACAGGGGGCTCTGGGGCCAACGTCCTGACTTTC | CASSMGTGGSGANVLTF
. | 14 | TRBJ2-3 | . | TRBV6-1 | TGTGCCAGCAGAGGGACGGGGGACACAGATACGCAGTATTTT | CASRGTGDTDTQYF
TRBD2 | 14 | TRBJ2-1 | . | TRBV10-2 | TGCGCCAGCAGGAGCGGGGGGGGATTCAATGAGCAGTTCTTC | CASRSGGGFNEQFF
. | 14 | TRBJ1-2 | . | TRBV6-5 | TGTGCCAGCACCAGAAGCGGGGCCCACTATGGCTACACCTTC | CASTRSGAHYGYTF
. | 12 | TRBJ1-5 | . | TRBV7-8 | TGTGCCAGCAGCTTAGCGGGGCAGTCCCAGCATTTT | CASSLAGQSQHF
. | 15 | TRBJ2-5 | few | TRBV7-9 | TGTGCCAGCAGCCCGCGACGGCTAGTCCAAGAGACCCAGTACTTC | CASSPRRLVQETQYF
. | 13 | TRBJ1-2 | . | TRBV28 | TGTGCCACCCAGGGACAATCTAACTATGGCTACACCTTC | CATQGQSNYGYTF
. | 16 | TRBJ1-2 | once | TRBV15 | TGTGCCACCAGCAGAGAATGGGGGGAAGCCAACTATGGCTACACCTTC | CATSREWGEANYGYTF
TRBD1 | 15 | TRBJ2-7 | . | TRBV18 | TGTGCCAGCTCACAGGGGACAGGGGTAACCTACGAGCAGTACTTC | CASSQGTGVTYEQYF
. | 15 | TRBJ2-3 | . | TRBV6-5 | TGTGCCAGCCAGCTCGGAGGTAGTTCCACAGATACGCAGTATTTT | CASQLGGSSTDTQYF